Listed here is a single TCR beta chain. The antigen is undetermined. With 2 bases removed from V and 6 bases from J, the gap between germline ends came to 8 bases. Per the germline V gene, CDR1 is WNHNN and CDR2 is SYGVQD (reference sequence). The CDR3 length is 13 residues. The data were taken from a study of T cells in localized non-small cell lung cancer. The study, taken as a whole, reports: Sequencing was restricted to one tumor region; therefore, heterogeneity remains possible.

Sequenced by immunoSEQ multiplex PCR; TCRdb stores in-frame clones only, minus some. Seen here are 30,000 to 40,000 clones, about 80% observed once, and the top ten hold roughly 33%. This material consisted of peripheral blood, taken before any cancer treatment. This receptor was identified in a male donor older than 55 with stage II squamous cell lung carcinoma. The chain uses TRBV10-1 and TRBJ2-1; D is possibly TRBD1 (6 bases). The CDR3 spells CASSELDSNEQFF. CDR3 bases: TGCGCCAGCAGTGAGCTGGACAGCAATGAGCAGTTCTTC.